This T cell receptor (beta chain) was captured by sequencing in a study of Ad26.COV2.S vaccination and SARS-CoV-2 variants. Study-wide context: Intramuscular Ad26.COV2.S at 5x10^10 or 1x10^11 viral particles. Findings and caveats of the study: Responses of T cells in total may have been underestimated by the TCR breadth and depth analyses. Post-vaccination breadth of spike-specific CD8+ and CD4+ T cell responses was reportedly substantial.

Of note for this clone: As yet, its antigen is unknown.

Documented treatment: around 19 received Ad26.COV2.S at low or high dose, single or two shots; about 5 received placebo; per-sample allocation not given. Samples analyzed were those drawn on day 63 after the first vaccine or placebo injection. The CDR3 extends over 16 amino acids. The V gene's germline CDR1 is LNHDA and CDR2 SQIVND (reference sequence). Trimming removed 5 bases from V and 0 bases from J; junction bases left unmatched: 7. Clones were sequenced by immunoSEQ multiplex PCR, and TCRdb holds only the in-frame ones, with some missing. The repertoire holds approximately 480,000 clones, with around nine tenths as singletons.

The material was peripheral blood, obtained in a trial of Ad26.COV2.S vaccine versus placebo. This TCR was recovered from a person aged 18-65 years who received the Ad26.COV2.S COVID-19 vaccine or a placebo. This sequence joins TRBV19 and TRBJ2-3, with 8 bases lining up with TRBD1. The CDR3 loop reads CASSLGTGLSTDTQYF. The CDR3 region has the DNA TGTGCCAGTAGTCTTGGGACAGGCCTTAGCACAGATACGCAGTATTTT.